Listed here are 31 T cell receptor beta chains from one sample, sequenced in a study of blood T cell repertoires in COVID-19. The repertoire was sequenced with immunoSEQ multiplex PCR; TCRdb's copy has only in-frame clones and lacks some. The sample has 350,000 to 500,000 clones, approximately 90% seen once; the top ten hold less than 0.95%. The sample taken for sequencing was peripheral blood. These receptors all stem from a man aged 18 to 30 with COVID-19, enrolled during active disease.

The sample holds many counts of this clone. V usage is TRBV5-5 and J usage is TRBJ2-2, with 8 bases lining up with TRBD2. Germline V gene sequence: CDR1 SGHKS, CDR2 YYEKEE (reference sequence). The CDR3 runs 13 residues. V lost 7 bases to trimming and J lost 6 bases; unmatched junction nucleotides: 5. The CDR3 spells CASGLAGPGELFF. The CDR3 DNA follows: TGTGCCAGCGGCCTAGCGGGCCCCGGGGAGCTGTTTTTT.

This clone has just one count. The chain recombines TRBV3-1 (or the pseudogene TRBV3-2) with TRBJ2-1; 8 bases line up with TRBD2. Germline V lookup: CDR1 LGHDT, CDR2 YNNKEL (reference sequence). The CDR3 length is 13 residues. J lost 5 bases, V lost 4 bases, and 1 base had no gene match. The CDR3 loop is CASSLTSDNEQFF. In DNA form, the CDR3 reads TGTGCCAGCAGCCTGACTAGCGACAATGAGCAGTTCTTC.

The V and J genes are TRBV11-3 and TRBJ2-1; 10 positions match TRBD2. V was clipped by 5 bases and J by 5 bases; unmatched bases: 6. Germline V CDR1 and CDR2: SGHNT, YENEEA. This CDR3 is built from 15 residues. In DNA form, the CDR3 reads TGTGCCAGCAGCCCAGCGGGGGGGCCGCACAATGAGCAGTTCTTC. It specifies CASSPAGGPHNEQFF. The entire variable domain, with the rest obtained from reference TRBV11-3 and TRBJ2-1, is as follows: EAGVVQSPRYKIIEKKQPVAFWCNPISGHNTLYWYLQNLGQGPELLIRYENEEAVDDSQLPKDRFSAERLKGVDSTLKIQPAELGDSAVYLCASSPAGGPHNEQFFGPGTRLTVL.

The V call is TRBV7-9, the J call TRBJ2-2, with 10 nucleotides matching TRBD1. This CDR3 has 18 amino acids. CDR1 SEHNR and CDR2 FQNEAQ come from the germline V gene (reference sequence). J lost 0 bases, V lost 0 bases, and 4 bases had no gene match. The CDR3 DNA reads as TGTGCCAGCAGCTTAGCCCCAGGGACAGGGGCGAACACCGGGGAGCTGTTTTTT. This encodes CASSLAPGTGANTGELFF.

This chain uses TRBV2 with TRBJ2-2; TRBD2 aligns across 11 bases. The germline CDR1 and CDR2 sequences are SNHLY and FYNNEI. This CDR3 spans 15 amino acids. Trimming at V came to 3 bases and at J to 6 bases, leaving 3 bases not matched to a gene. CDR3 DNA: TGTGCCAGCAGTGAGGGTAGCGGGGGGGCCGGGGAGCTGTTTTTT. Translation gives CASSEGSGGAGELFF.

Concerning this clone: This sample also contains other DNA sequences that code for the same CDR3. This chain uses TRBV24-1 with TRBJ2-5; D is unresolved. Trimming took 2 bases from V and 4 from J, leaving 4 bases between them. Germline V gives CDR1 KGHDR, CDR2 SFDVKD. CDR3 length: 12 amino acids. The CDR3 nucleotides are TGTGCCACCAGTGATTCCCGAGAGACCCAGTACTTC. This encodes CATSDSRETQYF.

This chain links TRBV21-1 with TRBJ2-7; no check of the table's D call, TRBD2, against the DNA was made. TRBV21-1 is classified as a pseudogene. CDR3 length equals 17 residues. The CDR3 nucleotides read TGTGCCAGCAGCCGAATTAGGCAAGTAGCGGGAGGGTGCGAGCAGTACTTC. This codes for CASSRIRQVAGGCEQYF.

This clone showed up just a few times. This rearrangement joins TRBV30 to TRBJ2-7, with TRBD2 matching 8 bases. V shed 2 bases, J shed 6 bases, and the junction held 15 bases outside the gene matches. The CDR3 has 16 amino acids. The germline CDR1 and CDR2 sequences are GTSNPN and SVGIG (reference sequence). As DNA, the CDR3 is TGTGCCTGGAGTCTAGGTGGGAGCGGGAGCTATCCCGAGCAGTACTTC. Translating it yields CAWSLGGSGSYPEQYF.

In nucleotides, the CDR3 is TGCGCCAGCAGGACGACAGGCGGTGGGGCTGAAGCTTTCTTT. Residues: CASRTTGGGAEAFF. The chain uses TRBV5-1 and TRBJ1-1, with D possibly TRBD1 on 6 matching bases. Trimming removed 5 bases from V and 6 bases from J, with 17 bases in between. The CDR3 has 14 residues. Germline lookup yields CDR1 SGHRS and CDR2 YFSETQ.

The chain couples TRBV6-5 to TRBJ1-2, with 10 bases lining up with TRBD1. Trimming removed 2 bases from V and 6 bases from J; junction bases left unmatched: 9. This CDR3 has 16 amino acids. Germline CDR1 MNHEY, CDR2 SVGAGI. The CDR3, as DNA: TGTGCCAGCAGTTACACGGAAAGACAGGGGGCGCATGGCTACACCTTC. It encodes CASSYTERQGAHGYTF.

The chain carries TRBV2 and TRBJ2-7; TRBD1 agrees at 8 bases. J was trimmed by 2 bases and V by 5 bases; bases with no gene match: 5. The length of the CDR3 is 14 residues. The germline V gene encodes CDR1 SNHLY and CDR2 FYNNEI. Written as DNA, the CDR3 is TGTGCCAGCAGTAACTTACAGGGGGCCTACGAGCAGTACTTC. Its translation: CASSNLQGAYEQYF. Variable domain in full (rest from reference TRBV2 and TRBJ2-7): EPEVTQTPSHQVTQMGQEVILRCVPISNHLYFYWYRQILGQKVEFLVSFYNNEISEKSEIFDDQFSVERPDGSNFTLKIRSTKLEDSAMYFCASSNLQGAYEQYFGPGTRLTVT.

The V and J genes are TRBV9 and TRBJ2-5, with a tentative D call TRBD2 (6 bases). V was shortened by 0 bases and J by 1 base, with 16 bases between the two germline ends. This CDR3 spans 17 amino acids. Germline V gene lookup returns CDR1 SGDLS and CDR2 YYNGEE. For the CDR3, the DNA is TGTGCCAGCAGCGTAGGGGGTAGGAGGGAGGTCCAAGAGACCCAGTACTTC. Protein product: CASSVGGRREVQETQYF.

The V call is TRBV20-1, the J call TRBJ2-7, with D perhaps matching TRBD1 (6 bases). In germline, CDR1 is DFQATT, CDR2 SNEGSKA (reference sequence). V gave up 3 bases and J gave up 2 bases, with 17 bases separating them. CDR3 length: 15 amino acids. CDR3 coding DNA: TGCAGTGCTAGTGGGCGCAGGGGACCAACCTACGAGCAGTACTTC. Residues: CSASGRRGPTYEQYF.

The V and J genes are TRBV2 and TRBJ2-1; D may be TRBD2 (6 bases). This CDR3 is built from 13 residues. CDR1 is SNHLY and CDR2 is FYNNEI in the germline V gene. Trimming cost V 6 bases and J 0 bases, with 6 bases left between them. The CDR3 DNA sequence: TGTGCCAGCAGGGACTACTCCTACAATGAGCAGTTCTTC. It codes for CASRDYSYNEQFF. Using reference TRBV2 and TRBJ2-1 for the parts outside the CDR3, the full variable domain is EPEVTQTPSHQVTQMGQEVILRCVPISNHLYFYWYRQILGQKVEFLVSFYNNEISEKSEIFDDQFSVERPDGSNFTLKIRSTKLEDSAMYFCASRDYSYNEQFFGPGTRLTVL.

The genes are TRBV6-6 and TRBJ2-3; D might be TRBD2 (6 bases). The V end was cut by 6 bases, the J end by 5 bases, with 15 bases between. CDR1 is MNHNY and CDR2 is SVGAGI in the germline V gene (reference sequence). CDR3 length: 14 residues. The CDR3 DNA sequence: TGTGCCAGCAGCTCCACTAGCTTCCTAGATACGCAGTATTTT. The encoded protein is CASSSTSFLDTQYF.

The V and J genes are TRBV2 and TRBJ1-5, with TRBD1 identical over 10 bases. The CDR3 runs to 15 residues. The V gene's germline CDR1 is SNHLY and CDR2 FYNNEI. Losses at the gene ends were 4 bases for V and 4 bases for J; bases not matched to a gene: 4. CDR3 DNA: TGTGCCAGCAGTGGGGGACAGGGGATAAATCAGCCCCAGCATTTT. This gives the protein CASSGGQGINQPQHF. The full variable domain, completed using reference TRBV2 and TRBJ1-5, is EPEVTQTPSHQVTQMGQEVILRCVPISNHLYFYWYRQILGQKVEFLVSFYNNEISEKSEIFDDQFSVERPDGSNFTLKIRSTKLEDSAMYFCASSGGQGINQPQHFGDGTRLSIL.

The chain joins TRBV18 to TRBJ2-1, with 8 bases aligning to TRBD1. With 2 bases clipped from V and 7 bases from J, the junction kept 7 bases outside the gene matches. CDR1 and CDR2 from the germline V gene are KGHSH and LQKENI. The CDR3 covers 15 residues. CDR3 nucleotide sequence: TGTGCCAGCTCACCATCTACAGGGGGATGGAATGAGCAGTTCTTC. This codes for CASSPSTGGWNEQFF. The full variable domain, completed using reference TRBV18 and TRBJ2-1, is NAGVMQNPRHLVRRRGQEARLRCSPMKGHSHVYWYRQLPEEGLKFMVYLQKENIIDESGMPKERFSAEFPKEGPSILRIQQVVRGDSAAYFCASSPSTGGWNEQFFGPGTRLTVL.

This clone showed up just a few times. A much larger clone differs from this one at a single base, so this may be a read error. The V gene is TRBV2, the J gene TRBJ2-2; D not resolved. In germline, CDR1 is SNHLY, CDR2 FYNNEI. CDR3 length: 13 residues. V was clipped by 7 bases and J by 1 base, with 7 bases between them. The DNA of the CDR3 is TGTGCCAGCACCGCAGGGAACACCGGGGAGCTGTTTTTT. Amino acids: CASTAGNTGELFF.

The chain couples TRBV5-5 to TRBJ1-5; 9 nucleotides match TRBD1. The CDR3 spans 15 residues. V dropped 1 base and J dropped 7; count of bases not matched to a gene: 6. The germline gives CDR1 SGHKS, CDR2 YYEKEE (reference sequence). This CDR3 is CASSLRTGAQQPQHF. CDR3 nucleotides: TGTGCCAGCAGCTTGAGGACAGGGGCCCAACAGCCCCAGCATTTT.

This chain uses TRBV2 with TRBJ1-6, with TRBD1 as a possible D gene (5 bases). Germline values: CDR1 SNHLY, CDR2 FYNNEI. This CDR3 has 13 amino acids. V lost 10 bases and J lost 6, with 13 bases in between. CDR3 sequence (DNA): TGTGCCATAAGGGGTAGGGCTAATTCACCCCTCCACTTT. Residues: CAIRGRANSPLHF.

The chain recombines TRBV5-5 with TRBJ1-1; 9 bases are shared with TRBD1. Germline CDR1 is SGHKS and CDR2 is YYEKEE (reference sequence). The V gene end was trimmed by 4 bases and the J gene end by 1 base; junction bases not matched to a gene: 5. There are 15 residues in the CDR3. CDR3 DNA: TGTGCCAGCAGCAGAACAGGGGGCGGGAACACTGAAGCTTTCTTT. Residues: CASSRTGGGNTEAFF.

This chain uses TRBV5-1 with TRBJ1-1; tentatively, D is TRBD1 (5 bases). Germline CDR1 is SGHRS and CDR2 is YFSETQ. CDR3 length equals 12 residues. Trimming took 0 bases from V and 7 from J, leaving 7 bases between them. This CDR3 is CASSLVGVEAFF. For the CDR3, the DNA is TGCGCCAGCAGCTTGGTAGGGGTTGAAGCTTTCTTT.

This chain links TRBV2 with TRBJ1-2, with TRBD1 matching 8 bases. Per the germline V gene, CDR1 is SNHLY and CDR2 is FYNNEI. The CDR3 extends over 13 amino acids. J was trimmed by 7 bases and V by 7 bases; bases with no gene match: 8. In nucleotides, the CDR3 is TGTGCCAGCATTTTTGGACAGGGCGGTGGCTACACCTTC. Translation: CASIFGQGGGYTF.

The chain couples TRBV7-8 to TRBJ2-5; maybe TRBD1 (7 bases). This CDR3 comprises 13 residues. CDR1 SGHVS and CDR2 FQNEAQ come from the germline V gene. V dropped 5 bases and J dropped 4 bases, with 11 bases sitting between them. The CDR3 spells CASSPGGGETQYF. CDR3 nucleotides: TGTGCCAGCAGCCCAGGGGGAGGAGAGACCCAGTACTTC.

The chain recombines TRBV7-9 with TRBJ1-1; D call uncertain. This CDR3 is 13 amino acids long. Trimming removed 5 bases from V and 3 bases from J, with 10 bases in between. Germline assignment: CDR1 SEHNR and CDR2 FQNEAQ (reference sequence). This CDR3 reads CASSPGVHTEAFF. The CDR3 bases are TGTGCCAGCAGCCCCGGGGTCCACACTGAAGCTTTCTTT. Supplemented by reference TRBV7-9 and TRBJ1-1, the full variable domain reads DTGVSQNPRHKITKRGQNVTFRCDPISEHNRLYWYRQTLGQGPEFLTYFQNEAQLEKSRLLSDRFSAERPKGSFSTLEIQRTEQGDSAMYLCASSPGVHTEAFFGQGTRLTVV.

The CDR3 protein is CASSQDIPRQPQHF. The CDR3, as DNA: TGCGCCAGCAGCCAAGATATCCCGCGGCAGCCCCAGCATTTT. J is TRBJ1-5 and V is TRBV4-1; D not certain. Trimming cost V 0 bases and J 7 bases, with 10 bases left between them. Germline V gene lookup returns CDR1 MGHRA and CDR2 YSYEKL. The CDR3 runs 14 residues.

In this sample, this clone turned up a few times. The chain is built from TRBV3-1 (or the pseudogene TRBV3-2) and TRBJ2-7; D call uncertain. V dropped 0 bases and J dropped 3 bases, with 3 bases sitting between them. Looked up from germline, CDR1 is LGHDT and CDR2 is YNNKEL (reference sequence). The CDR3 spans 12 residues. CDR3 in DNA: TGTGCCAGCAGCCAAGACTACTACGAGCAGTACTTC. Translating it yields CASSQDYYEQYF.

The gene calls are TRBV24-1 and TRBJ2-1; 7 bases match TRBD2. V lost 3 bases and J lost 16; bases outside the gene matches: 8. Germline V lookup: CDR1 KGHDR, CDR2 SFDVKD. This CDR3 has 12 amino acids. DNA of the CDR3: TGTGCCACCAGTGATAGTGGGAGGGCTCGATTCTTC. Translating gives CATSDSGRARFF.

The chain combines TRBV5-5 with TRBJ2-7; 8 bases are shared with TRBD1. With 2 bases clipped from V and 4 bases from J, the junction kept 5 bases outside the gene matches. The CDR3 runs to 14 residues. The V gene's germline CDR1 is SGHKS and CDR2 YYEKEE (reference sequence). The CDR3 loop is CASSFGTGQYEQYF. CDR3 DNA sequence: TGTGCCAGCAGCTTCGGGACAGGTCAATACGAGCAGTACTTC.

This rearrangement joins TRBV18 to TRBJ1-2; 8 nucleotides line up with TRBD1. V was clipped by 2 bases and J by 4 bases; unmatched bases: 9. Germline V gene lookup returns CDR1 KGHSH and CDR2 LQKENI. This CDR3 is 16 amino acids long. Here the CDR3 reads CASSPTGQGATYGYTF. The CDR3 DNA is TGTGCCAGCTCACCAACAGGCCAGGGGGCTACCTATGGCTACACCTTC.

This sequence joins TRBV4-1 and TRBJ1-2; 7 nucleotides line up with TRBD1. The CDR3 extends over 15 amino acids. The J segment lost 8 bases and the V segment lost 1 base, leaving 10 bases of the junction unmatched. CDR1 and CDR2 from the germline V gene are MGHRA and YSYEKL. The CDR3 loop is CASSQVGDSFLGYTF. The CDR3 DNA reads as TGCGCCAGCAGCCAAGTGGGGGACAGCTTTCTCGGCTACACCTTC.